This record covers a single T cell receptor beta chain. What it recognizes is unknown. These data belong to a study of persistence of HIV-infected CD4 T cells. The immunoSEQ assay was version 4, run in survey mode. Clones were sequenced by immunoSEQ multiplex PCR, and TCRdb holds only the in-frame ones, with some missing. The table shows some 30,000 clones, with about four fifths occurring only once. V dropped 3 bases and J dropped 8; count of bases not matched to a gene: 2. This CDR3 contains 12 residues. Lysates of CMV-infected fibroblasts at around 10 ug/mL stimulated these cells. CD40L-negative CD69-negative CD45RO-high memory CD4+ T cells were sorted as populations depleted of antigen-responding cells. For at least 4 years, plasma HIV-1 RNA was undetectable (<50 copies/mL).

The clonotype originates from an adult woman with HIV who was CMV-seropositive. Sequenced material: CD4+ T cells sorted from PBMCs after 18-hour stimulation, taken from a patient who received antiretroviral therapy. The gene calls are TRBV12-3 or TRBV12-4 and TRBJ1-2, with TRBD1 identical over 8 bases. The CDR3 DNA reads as TGTGCCAGCAGTTTGGACAGGGAGGGCTACACCTTC. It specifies CASSLDREGYTF.